The 21 T cell receptor beta chains presented below share a single source sample, sequenced in a study of T cells after yellow fever vaccination. Each CDR3 protein is one row after TCRdb ran MiXCR on the 5' RACE reads. The sample shows roughly 68,000 distinct CDR3 sequences, more than 6.5% of them seen only once. The source was CD8+ T cells sorted from PBMCs, collected 35 to 50 days after the first yellow fever vaccination. All receptors come from a man younger than 30 who received the YFV17D yellow fever vaccine.

This clonotype was seen repeatedly, ten times or more. The chain joins TRBV24-1 to TRBJ2-3; D is possibly TRBD2 (5 bases). The CDR3 totals 12 residues. In germline, CDR1 is KGHDR, CDR2 SFDVKD. Trimming stripped 6 bases from V and 4 bases from J, with 7 bases between. The CDR3 region is CATSRGADTQYF. The CDR3 DNA sequence: TGTGCCACCAGTCGGGGAGCAGATACGCAGTATTTT.

The DNA of the CDR3 is TGCAGTGCGTACCCCACCGGGGAGAGGTTATATGGCTACACCTTC. This translates into CSAYPTGERLYGYTF. The chain is built from TRBV20-1 and TRBJ1-2; no firm D call. V gave up 6 bases and J gave up 5 bases, with 22 bases separating them. CDR1 and CDR2 from the germline V gene are DFQATT and SNEGSKA (reference sequence). CDR3 size: 15 residues.

Many counts were recorded for this clonotype. The chain carries TRBV9 and TRBJ2-2; either TRBD1 or TRBD2 may supply D (5 bases each). V was cut by 0 bases and J by 0 bases, with 12 bases left in between. Germline loops: CDR1 SGDLS, CDR2 YYNGEE. CDR3 size: 17 residues. The DNA for the CDR3 is TGTGCCAGCAGCGTAGTCTCCCAGGGAGCGAACACCGGGGAGCTGTTTTTT. Its protein product is CASSVVSQGANTGELFF.

There are a few counts of this clonotype. J is TRBJ1-4 and V is TRBV7-2, with TRBD1 as a possible D gene (5 bases). Trimming removed 0 bases at V and 5 bases at J, with 13 bases between. From germline, CDR1 is SGHTA and CDR2 FQGNSA. This CDR3 is 16 amino acids long. The CDR3 is CASSLAIGTQNEKLFF. The CDR3 DNA is TGTGCCAGCAGCTTAGCGATAGGGACCCAAAATGAAAAACTGTTTTTT.

With regard to this clonotype: With a much larger clone just one base away, this may be a read error. CDR3 region: CASSPYSGGAVPNEQFF. Here the CDR3 DNA reads TGTGCCAGCAGTCCCTATAGCGGGGGGGCCGTTCCGAATGAGCAGTTCTTC. This chain uses TRBV27 with TRBJ2-1, with 11 bases that match TRBD2. Germline loops: CDR1 MNHEY, CDR2 SMNVEV (reference sequence). V shed 5 bases and J 7 bases; nucleotides not matched to a gene: 13. This CDR3 contains 17 residues.

This clonotype was recorded at least ten times. The CDR3 loop reads CATSRDSGGAGETQYF. The CDR3 bases are TGTGCCACCAGCAGAGATTCAGGGGGCGCCGGGGAGACCCAGTACTTC. This rearrangement joins TRBV15 to TRBJ2-5, with 8 bases identical to TRBD1. Germline lookup yields CDR1 LNHNV and CDR2 YYDKDF (reference sequence). This CDR3 spans 16 amino acids. Trimming at V came to 0 bases and at J to 5 bases, leaving 8 bases not matched to a gene.

The rearrangement joins TRBV4-2 to TRBJ2-3; no firm D call. CDR1 LGHNA and CDR2 YNFKEQ come from the germline V gene. The CDR3 covers 17 residues. Trimming shortened V by 0 bases and J by 11 bases, and 24 bases separated the two germline ends. The CDR3 DNA reads as TGTGCCAGCAGCCAAGATTTACTAAACCCAATGGAAGTTAAGCAGTATTTT. It codes for CASSQDLLNPMEVKQYF.

This clonotype was recorded at least ten times. J is TRBJ1-1 and V is TRBV29-1, with a weak D call TRBD1 (5 bases). V was trimmed by 3 bases and J by 3 bases, leaving 8 bases between them. The CDR3 is made up of 12 amino acids. Germline lookup yields CDR1 SQVTM and CDR2 ANQGSEA. CDR3 in amino acids: CSVDPGHTEAFF. For the CDR3, the DNA is TGCAGCGTTGACCCGGGGCACACTGAAGCTTTCTTT.

The chain employs TRBV18 and TRBJ2-7; 8 bases fit TRBD1. Germline V gives CDR1 KGHSH, CDR2 LQKENI. The CDR3 has 16 amino acids. The V gene end was trimmed by 10 bases and the J gene end by 3 bases; junction bases not matched to a gene: 17. CDR3 residues: CATSSAQRTGRYEQYF. In DNA, the CDR3 is TGTGCCACCAGCTCCGCCCAGCGGACAGGGCGCTACGAGCAGTACTTC.

This clonotype was detected a few times. V and J are TRBV28 and TRBJ2-5; D is possibly TRBD2 (5 bases). V lost 5 bases and J lost 2, with 12 bases in between. Germline values: CDR1 MDHEN, CDR2 SYDVKM. This CDR3 has 14 residues. The CDR3 coding sequence is TGTGCCAGCAGTCCCCCGGGGTGGCAAGAGACCCAGTACTTC. It translates to CASSPPGWQETQYF.

This clonotype came up many times. The rearrangement joins TRBV9 to TRBJ2-6; unclear D gene. V gave up 3 bases and J gave up 0 bases, with 13 bases separating them. This CDR3 is 17 amino acids long. Looked up from germline, CDR1 is SGDLS and CDR2 is YYNGEE. CDR3 in amino acids: CASSGTASPSGANVLTF. Written as DNA, the CDR3 is TGTGCCAGCAGCGGTACCGCCTCCCCCTCTGGGGCCAACGTCCTGACTTTC.

This clonotype was detected ten times or more. The rearrangement joins TRBV10-3 to TRBJ2-2; tentatively, D is TRBD1 (6 bases). CDR3 size: 15 residues. Germline-derived CDR1 and CDR2 are ENHRY and SYGVKD. The V gene lost 4 bases and the J gene lost 7 bases, with 16 bases spanning the gap. Here the CDR3 DNA reads TGTGCCATCAGTGTCAGGGGCGAGAGTGTCGGGGAGCTGTTTTTT. Amino acid sequence: CAISVRGESVGELFF.

This clonotype came up a few times. The chain links TRBV5-1 to TRBJ1-1; a weak D match, TRBD1 (5 bases). V lost 4 bases and J lost 1, with 14 bases in between. From germline, CDR1 is SGHRS and CDR2 YFSETQ. The CDR3 length is 15 residues. The CDR3 DNA sequence: TGCGCCAGCAGCCGCGGACAAGGGAAGAACACTGAAGCTTTCTTT. It yields the protein CASSRGQGKNTEAFF.

This clonotype was seen at least ten times. V gene TRBV4-1 combines with J gene TRBJ1-2; 7 bases fit TRBD1. From germline, CDR1 is MGHRA and CDR2 YSYEKL. This CDR3 has 15 residues. J lost 6 bases, V lost 1 base, and 8 bases had no gene match. CDR3 region: CASSQAPTGNHGYTF. CDR3 nucleotide sequence: TGCGCCAGCAGCCAAGCTCCGACAGGGAACCATGGCTACACCTTC.

This clonotype was picked up many times. This sequence joins TRBV5-6 and TRBJ1-5; 7 positions agree with TRBD1. Germline assignment: CDR1 SGHDT and CDR2 YYEEEE. The CDR3 totals 15 residues. Trimming cost V 4 bases and J 0 bases; bases outside gene matches: 4. The CDR3 region is CASSMGQISNQPQHF. The CDR3 DNA reads TGTGCCAGCAGCATGGGACAGATTAGCAATCAGCCCCAGCATTTT.

This clonotype came up many times. This sequence joins TRBV29-1 and TRBJ2-7, with a possible D match to TRBD1 (6 bases). V gave up 5 bases and J gave up 6 bases, with 11 bases separating them. The CDR3 extends over 11 amino acids. Germline assignment: CDR1 SQVTM and CDR2 ANQGSEA. CDR3: CSVPQGSEQYF. The CDR3 region has the DNA TGCAGCGTTCCCCAGGGGAGCGAGCAGTACTTC.

This clonotype was seen repeatedly, ten times or more. V gene TRBV11-2 combines with J gene TRBJ2-5; TRBD2 might be the D (5 bases). Trimming took off 1 base at V and 1 base at J, with 10 bases between the two ends. Per germline, CDR1 SGHAT and CDR2 FQNNGV. This CDR3 region has 15 residues. DNA of the CDR3: TGTGCCAGCAGCTTAGTCTTAGCGACCCAAGAGACCCAGTACTTC. Translation: CASSLVLATQETQYF.

This clonotype was seen at least ten times. The chain links TRBV15 to TRBJ2-1; the D is unclear. Germline V gene data show CDR1 as LNHNV and CDR2 as YYDKDF (reference sequence). V shed 8 bases and J shed 6 bases, with 11 bases lying between them. The CDR3 runs to 12 residues. CDR3 bases: TGTGCCACCGGTTCAGGTGGCAATGAGCAGTTCTTC. Translated: CATGSGGNEQFF. The whole variable domain, filled in from reference TRBV15 and TRBJ2-1, reads DAMVIQNPRYQVTQFGKPVTLSCSQTLNHNVMYWYQQKSSQAPKLLFHYYDKDFNNEADTPDNFQSRRPNTSFCFLDIRSPGLGDTAMYLCATGSGGNEQFFGPGTRLTVL.

This clonotype occurred many times. The chain employs TRBV18 and TRBJ1-6; 7 positions agree with TRBD1. The CDR3 is 15 residues long. V was clipped by 1 base and J by 10 bases; unmatched bases: 7. CDR1 is KGHSH and CDR2 is LQKENI in the germline V gene. CDR3 DNA sequence: TGTGCCAGCTCACCACTGAACAGGGGTTACTCACCCCTCCACTTT. Protein: CASSPLNRGYSPLHF.

This clonotype was seen only a few times. The chain carries TRBV30 and TRBJ2-6, with D possibly TRBD2 on 6 matching bases. The CDR3 loop spans 14 amino acids. Trimming took 2 bases from V and 2 from J, leaving 7 bases between them. Germline CDR1 and CDR2: GTSNPN and SVGIG (reference sequence). CDR3 amino acids: CAWSPGAGANVLTF. In nucleotides, the CDR3 is TGTGCCTGGAGTCCGGGGGCTGGGGCCAACGTCCTGACTTTC. The full variable domain, in which reference TRBV30 and TRBJ2-6 provide the parts outside the CDR3, is SQTIHQWPATLVQPVGSPLSLECTVEGTSNPNLYWYRQAAGRGLQLLFYSVGIGQISSEVPQNLSASRPQDRQFILSSKKLLLSDSGFYLCAWSPGAGANVLTFGAGSRLTVL.

This rearrangement joins TRBV6-5 to TRBJ1-3, with TRBD1 as a possible D gene (5 bases). CDR3 length equals 18 residues. Germline V gene lookup returns CDR1 MNHEY and CDR2 SVGAGI. V gave up 0 bases and J gave up 4 bases, with 19 bases separating them. The DNA of the CDR3 is TGTGCCAGCAGTTACTCGGGACGAGCGAGCTCGATGGGAAACACCATATATTTT. This sequence encodes CASSYSGRASSMGNTIYF.